These 30 T cell receptor beta chains originate from one sample sequenced in a study of tumor-infiltrating lymphocytes in primary liver carcinoma. The researchers produced TCR beta cDNA from roughly 550 ng total RNA with a constant-region primer. Slightly modified ARM-PCR with three nested multiplex PCR rounds yielded TCR beta libraries. Use of TRBV1-TRBV30 forward primers with a C-beta reverse primer characterized the first two PCR rounds, which lasted nine to eleven cycles each. TCRdb fed the multiplex PCR reads into MiXCR, producing one record per CDR3 protein. Here the sample spans about 190,000 distinct CDR3 sequences, roughly 80% being singletons. Investigators took RNA and DNA out together from 20-30 mg of unsorted bulk tissue. The sample taken for sequencing was tumor tissue from primary liver carcinoma. The receptors originated from a man aged 35-49 years with primary liver carcinoma and hepatitis B virus infection.

Remarks on this clonotype: One end of the junction is discordant with germline, which a read error may explain. The chain joins TRBV29-1 to TRBJ2-3; tentative D call: TRBD1 (6 bases). Germline-derived CDR1 and CDR2 are SQVTM and ANQGSEA. The CDR3 covers 12 residues. The CDR3 spells CSAWTEHRYAVF. The CDR3, as DNA: TGCAGCGCCTGGACAGAGCACAGATACGCAGTATTT.

This clonotype was picked up one time. One junction end does not reproduce the germline sequence, and a read error may be involved. This rearrangement joins TRBV4-2 to TRBJ2-1; 11 nucleotides line up with TRBD2. The CDR3 runs 13 residues. Per the germline V gene, CDR1 is LGHNA and CDR2 is YNFKEQ. The CDR3 DNA sequence: TGTACCAGCAGCCAACCGGGACTAGCGGTGCAATTCTTC. This encodes CTSSQPGLAVQFF.

The DNA of the CDR3 is TGTGCCAGCATCTTGAAAGCGTTCTACAATGAGCAGTTCTTC. Encoded protein: CASILKAFYNEQFF. V and J are TRBV6-2 or TRBV6-3 and TRBJ2-1; D not resolved. Trimming shortened V by 7 bases and J by 3 bases, and 13 bases separated the two germline ends. CDR1 is MNHEY and CDR2 is SVGEGT in the germline V gene. The CDR3 totals 14 residues.

The chain employs TRBV6-1 and TRBJ2-7; D is unclear. This CDR3 has 16 amino acids. V was cut by 7 bases and J by 10 bases, with 29 bases left in between. Germline loops: CDR1 MNHNS, CDR2 SASEGT. The CDR3 sequence: CASTPNRALSSCEQYF. CDR3 sequence (DNA): TGTGCCAGCACTCCTAACCGAGCCCTAAGCTCCTGCGAACAGTACTTC.

On this clonotype: Given a much more abundant clone one base away, this may be a read error. The gene calls are TRBV28 and TRBJ2-1; D gene ambiguous. This CDR3 has 11 amino acids. Trimming stripped 7 bases from V and 5 bases from J, with 6 bases between. Germline loops: CDR1 MDHEN, CDR2 SYDVKM. The CDR3 DNA follows: TGTGCCAGCACTCGCGACAATGAGCAGTTCTTC. Residues: CASTRDNEQFF.

Worth noting for this clonotype: The junction shows a germline mismatch at one end, possibly a read error. V is TRBV6-1 and J is TRBJ2-7, with 7 bases lining up with TRBD2. Germline V CDR1 and CDR2: MNHNS, SASEGT. This CDR3 region has 14 residues. As DNA, the CDR3 is TGTGACAGCAGGGTAGCGGGTAGCTCCTACGAGCAGTACTTC. Translation gives CDSRVAGSSYEQYF.

The rearrangement joins TRBV29-1 to TRBJ2-7; D gene uncertain. Germline V gene data show CDR1 as SQVTM and CDR2 as ANQGSEA. The V end lost 6 bases, the J end lost 0 bases, and 15 bases lay between the germline ends. The length of the CDR3 is 14 residues. The CDR3 loop is CSVRVSLSSYEQYF. The CDR3 DNA follows: TGCAGCGTGCGAGTTTCACTGAGCTCCTACGAGCAGTACTTC.

As concerns this clonotype: The junction does not match germline at one end; this may be a read error. V is TRBV29-1 and J is TRBJ2-7; the D gene could be TRBD1 or TRBD2 (5 bases each). The CDR3 runs 16 residues. The germline gives CDR1 SQVTM, CDR2 ANQGSEA. The CDR3 DNA reads TGCAGGGTCATGACATCTGGGACCGGCACTCCCTACGATCAGTACTTC. Its translation: CRVMTSGTGTPYDQYF.

In this sample, this clonotype turned up a few times. A much larger clone lies a single base off, so this may be a read error. The chain links TRBV14 to TRBJ2-1; 9 bases are a match to TRBD1. Germline assignment: CDR1 SGHDN and CDR2 FVKESK. The CDR3 loop spans 13 amino acids. CDR3 coding DNA: TGTGTCAGCAGCCCCGGGACAGGGAATGAGCAGTTCTTC. Encoded protein: CVSSPGTGNEQFF.

As concerns this clonotype: The CDR3 does not end in the conserved phenylalanine or tryptophan, so this is likely a read error. This chain connects TRBV11-2 to TRBJ2-1, with D tentatively TRBD1 or TRBD2 (5 bases each). Germline V gene lookup returns CDR1 SGHAT and CDR2 FQNNGV. The V end lost 5 bases, the J end lost 6 bases, and 14 bases lay between the germline ends. CDR3 length equals 14 residues. CDR3 nucleotide sequence: TGTGCCAGCAGCCCTAGGACGGGGACCAATGAGCAGTTCTTG. The encoded protein is CASSPRTGTNEQFL.

The chain uses TRBV29-1 and TRBJ2-7, with D tentatively TRBD2 (5 bases). The V end lost 6 bases, the J end lost 3 bases, and 21 bases lay between the germline ends. The CDR3 extends over 15 amino acids. Germline CDR1 reads SQVTM; CDR2 reads ANQGSEA. CDR3 bases: TGCAGCGTACGCCATTCCGGGGTCAAGTTCTACGAGCAGTACTTC. Residues: CSVRHSGVKFYEQYF.

Remarks on this clonotype: One junction end does not reproduce the germline sequence, and a read error may be involved. V is TRBV4-1 and J is TRBJ2-5, with D possibly being TRBD1 (7 bases). Per germline, CDR1 MGHRA and CDR2 YSYEKL. This CDR3 has 15 residues. The CDR3 DNA reads TGTGCCAGCAGCCACGCGGGACAGACCCAAGAGGCCCGGTACTTC. Its translation is CASSHAGQTQEARYF.

As for this clonotype: This may come from a read error, since a much larger clone is one base off. The V call is TRBV23-1, the J call TRBJ1-1; D perhaps matches TRBD1 (6 bases). TRBV23-1 has ORF status, its function being uncertain. Deletions cut 4 bases from V and 10 bases from J, with 25 bases between. CDR3 length: 16 residues. The CDR3 DNA reads TGCGCCAGCAGTCGAGGACTCCAGGGGTTGGTTTGTGGAGCTTTCTTT. Protein: CASSRGLQGLVCGAFF.

Comment on this clonotype: At one end the junction does not follow the germline gene, possibly because of a read error. V and J are TRBV24-1 and TRBJ2-2; TRBD1 is a possible D gene (5 bases). This CDR3 has 15 residues. Germline V CDR1 and CDR2: KGHDR, SFDVKD. CDR3 region: CATSKGDYDTGELFF. The CDR3 DNA sequence: TGCGCCACCAGTAAAGGGGATTACGACACCGGGGAGCTGTTTTTT.

This clonotype was counted only a few times. The junction departs from the called germline gene at one end, perhaps through a read error. This rearrangement joins TRBV6-1 to TRBJ1-2, with D unclear. The CDR3 runs to 12 residues. CDR1 is MNHNS and CDR2 is SASEGT in the germline V gene. The CDR3 sequence: CTSSAPLYGYTF. The CDR3 DNA is TGTACCAGCAGTGCCCCCCTATATGGATACACCTTC.

The J gene is TRBJ1-1, the V gene TRBV20-1; D is uncertain. V lost 1 base and J 0 bases, leaving 6 bases between the germline ends. This CDR3 comprises 13 residues. Germline V gene lookup returns CDR1 DFQATT and CDR2 SNEGSKA (reference sequence). The CDR3 DNA is TGCAGTGCTAGAGGGTTCCTGAACACTGAAGCTTTCTTT. This gives the protein CSARGFLNTEAFF.

For this clonotype: Sequence at one end of the junction differs from germline and may be a read error. The chain carries TRBV6-1 and TRBJ1-2; the match to TRBD1 covers 9 bases. CDR3 size: 14 residues. Germline V CDR1 and CDR2: MNHNS, SASEGT. The CDR3 DNA is TGTGCCACTACTTCCGGGACAGGGTTCTATGACTACACCTTC. The encoded protein is CATTSGTGFYDYTF.

About this clonotype itself: The junction and the germline gene differ at one end; a read error may be behind it. The chain joins TRBV29-1 to TRBJ2-1; unclear D gene. From germline, CDR1 is SQVTM and CDR2 ANQGSEA. The CDR3 loop spans 15 amino acids. In DNA form, the CDR3 reads TGTAGCCTTGATCTTTCTAGGGCCAATACCAATGAGCAGTTGTTC. Protein sequence: CSLDLSRANTNEQLF.

Turning to this clonotype: A read error may produce the germline difference seen at one junction end. The rearrangement uses TRBV6-1 and TRBJ2-5; possibly TRBD2 for D (5 bases). Germline CDR1 and CDR2: MNHNS and SASEGT. This CDR3 is built from 15 residues. In nucleotides, the CDR3 is TGTGCCGGCAGTGGAGCGGTGGGCGGTCAAGAGACCCAGTACTTC. Its protein is CAGSGAVGGQETQYF.

Note on this clonotype: Likely a read error: the CDR3 ends without its conserved phenylalanine or tryptophan. The genes are TRBV6-1 and TRBJ1-5, with D tentatively TRBD1 (6 bases). With 10 bases removed from V and 0 bases from J, the gap between germline ends came to 16 bases. Germline assignment: CDR1 MNHNS and CDR2 SASEGT. CDR3 length: 15 residues. In DNA form, the CDR3 reads TGTGCCACCCTGATGGACAGCAATAGCAATCAGCCCCAGCATTGT. Translating gives CATLMDSNSNQPQHC.

On this clonotype itself: The junction differs from germline at one of its ends, possibly a read error. This rearrangement joins TRBV29-1 to TRBJ2-3; tentatively, D is TRBD1 or TRBD2 (5 bases each). Germline-derived CDR1 and CDR2 are SQVTM and ANQGSEA. The CDR3 spans 15 residues. The CDR3 reads CSVEAGAGITDMQYF. The DNA of the CDR3 is TGCAGCGTTGAGGCCGGGGCCGGCATCACGGATATGCAGTATTTT.

As concerns this clonotype: A junction end diverges from the germline sequence, so it may reflect a read error. The gene calls are TRBV6-1 and TRBJ2-3; D call uncertain. Germline CDR1 is MNHNS and CDR2 is SASEGT. The length of the CDR3 is 12 residues. The CDR3 loop is CSSKPSTNTQYF. The CDR3 coding sequence is TGTTCCAGCAAACCCAGCACAAATACGCAGTATTTT.

This clonotype occurred once. This sequence joins TRBV11-2 and TRBJ1-4; D perhaps matches TRBD1 (5 bases). V gave up 6 bases and J gave up 7 bases, with 18 bases separating them. The germline V gene has CDR1 SGHAT and CDR2 FQNNGV. The CDR3 covers 15 residues. The CDR3 coding sequence is TGTGCCAGCAGTTTATACCTGACAGCGGTTGAAAAACTGTTTTTT. This gives the protein CASSLYLTAVEKLFF.

The chain has TRBV7-2 and TRBJ2-3; D perhaps matches TRBD2 (5 bases). This CDR3 spans 16 amino acids. V was cut by 0 bases and J by 3 bases, with 13 bases left in between. From germline, CDR1 is SGHTA and CDR2 FQGNSA. The CDR3 DNA sequence: TGTGCCAGCAGCTTAGCGCGGTGGTCGGGAACAGATACGCAGTATTTT. Translation gives CASSLARWSGTDTQYF.

The count of this clonotype is one. The missing conserved phenylalanine or tryptophan at the end of this CDR3 makes a read error likely. The chain combines TRBV5-5 with TRBJ2-7, with 8 bases aligning to TRBD1. CDR3 length equals 16 residues. CDR1 is SGHKS and CDR2 is YYEKEE in the germline V gene (reference sequence). Losses at the gene ends were 2 bases for V and 3 bases for J; bases not matched to a gene: 10. CDR3 DNA: TGTGCCAGCAGCTTCTTCGGGACAGGCATAATCTACGAGCAGTACTGC. This encodes CASSFFGTGIIYEQYC.

On this clonotype itself: One end of the junction does not line up with germline, which may come from a read error. J is TRBJ2-4 and V is TRBV11-1; D is perhaps TRBD2 (6 bases). Germline loops: CDR1 SGHAT, CDR2 FQDESV (reference sequence). The CDR3 contains 17 residues. The CDR3 sequence: CATSFSVTSRTKNIQYF. In DNA form, the CDR3 reads TGTGCCACCAGCTTTTCCGTTACTAGCAGGACCAAAAACATTCAGTACTTC.

A word on this clonotype: The junction does not match germline at one end; this may be a read error. The V gene is TRBV11-2, the J gene TRBJ1-1, with D unclear. The CDR3 has 13 amino acids. The germline gives CDR1 SGHAT, CDR2 FQNNGV. The chain's CDR3 is CASTLGLNTEAFF. CDR3 in DNA: TGTGCCAGCACCTTAGGACTAAACACAGAAGCTTTCTTT.

The chain combines TRBV6-1 with TRBJ1-1; no reliable D call. The germline CDR1 and CDR2 sequences are MNHNS and SASEGT. Trimming took off 9 bases at V and 13 bases at J, with 24 bases between the two ends. This CDR3 is built from 13 residues. The CDR3 DNA reads TGTGCCAGTCGGATTTCGGGATCTCGAATGGGTTTCTTT. Translating gives CASRISGSRMGFF.

Remarks on this clonotype: A much larger clonotype is one base distant, so this may be a read error. This chain connects TRBV28 to TRBJ2-7, with TRBD2 matching over 7 bases. The CDR3 loop spans 15 amino acids. The V and J ends lost 5 bases and 4 bases, in that order; junction bases with no gene match: 11. In germline, CDR1 is MDHEN, CDR2 SYDVKM. The CDR3: CASSPPPGGPYEQYF. In nucleotides, the CDR3 is TGTGCCAGCAGTCCACCCCCGGGAGGTCCTTACGAGCAGTACTTC.

The chain carries TRBV28 and TRBJ1-6, with unresolved D. Trimming shortened V by 3 bases and J by 6 bases, and 9 bases separated the two germline ends. CDR1 is MDHEN, CDR2 SYDVKM, per germline. The CDR3 totals 14 residues. The CDR3 region is CASSLADLNSPLHF. As DNA, the CDR3 is TGTGCCAGCAGTTTGGCAGACCTTAATTCACCCCTCCACTTT.